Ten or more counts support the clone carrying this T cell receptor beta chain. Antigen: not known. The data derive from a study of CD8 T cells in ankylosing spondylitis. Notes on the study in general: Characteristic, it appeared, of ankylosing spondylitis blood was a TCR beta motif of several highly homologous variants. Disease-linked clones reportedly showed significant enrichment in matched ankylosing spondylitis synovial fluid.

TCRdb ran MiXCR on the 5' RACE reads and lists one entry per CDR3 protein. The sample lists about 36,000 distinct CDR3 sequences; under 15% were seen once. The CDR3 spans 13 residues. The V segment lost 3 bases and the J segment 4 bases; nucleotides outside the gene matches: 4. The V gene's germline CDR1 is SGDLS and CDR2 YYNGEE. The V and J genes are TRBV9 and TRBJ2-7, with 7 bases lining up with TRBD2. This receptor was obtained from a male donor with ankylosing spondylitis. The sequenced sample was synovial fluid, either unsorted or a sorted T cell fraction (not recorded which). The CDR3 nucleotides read TGTGCCAGCAGCGCGGGACTACATTACGAGCAGTACTTC. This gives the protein CASSAGLHYEQYF.